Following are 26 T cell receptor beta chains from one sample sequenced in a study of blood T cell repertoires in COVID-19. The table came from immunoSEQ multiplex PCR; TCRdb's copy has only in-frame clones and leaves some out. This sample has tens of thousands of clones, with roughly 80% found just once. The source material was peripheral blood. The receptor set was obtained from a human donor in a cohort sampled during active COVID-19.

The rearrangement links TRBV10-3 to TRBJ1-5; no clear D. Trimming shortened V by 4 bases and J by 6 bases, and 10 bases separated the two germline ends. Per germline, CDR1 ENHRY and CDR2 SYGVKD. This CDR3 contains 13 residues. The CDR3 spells CAISGGKSQPQHF. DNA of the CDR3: TGTGCCATCAGTGGAGGGAAAAGTCAGCCCCAGCATTTT.

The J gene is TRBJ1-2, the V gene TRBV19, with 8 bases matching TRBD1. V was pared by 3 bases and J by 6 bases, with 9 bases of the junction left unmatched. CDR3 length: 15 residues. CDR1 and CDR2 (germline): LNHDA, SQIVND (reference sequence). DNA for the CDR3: TGTGCCAGTAGTATCGCCCAGGGGGCGATAGATGGCTACACCTTC. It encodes CASSIAQGAIDGYTF. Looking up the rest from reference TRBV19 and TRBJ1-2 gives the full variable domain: DGGITQSPKYLFRKEGQNVTLSCEQNLNHDAMYWYRQDPGQGLRLIYYSQIVNDFQKGDIAEGYSVSREKKESFPLTVTSAQKNPTAFYLCASSIAQGAIDGYTFGSGTRLTVV.

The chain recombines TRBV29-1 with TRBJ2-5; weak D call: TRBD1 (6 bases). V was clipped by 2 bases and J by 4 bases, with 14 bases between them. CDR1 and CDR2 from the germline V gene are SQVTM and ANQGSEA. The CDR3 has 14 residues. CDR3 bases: TGCAGCGTTGAATATGGACTCAGGGGAGAGACCCAGTACTTC. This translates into CSVEYGLRGETQYF.

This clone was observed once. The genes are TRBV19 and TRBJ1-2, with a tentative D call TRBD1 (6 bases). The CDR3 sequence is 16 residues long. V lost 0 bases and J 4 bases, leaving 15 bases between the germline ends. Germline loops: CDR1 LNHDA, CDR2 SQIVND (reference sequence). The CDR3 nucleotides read TGTGCCAGTAGTATAGATGAGGCGGGGGCTGGCTATGGCTACACCTTC. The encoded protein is CASSIDEAGAGYGYTF.

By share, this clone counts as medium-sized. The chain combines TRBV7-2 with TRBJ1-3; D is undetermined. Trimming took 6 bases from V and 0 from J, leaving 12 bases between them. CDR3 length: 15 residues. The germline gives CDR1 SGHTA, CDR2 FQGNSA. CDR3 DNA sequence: TGTGCCAGCAGTTTCAGTCTTTCCTCTGGAAACACCATATATTTT. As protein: CASSFSLSSGNTIYF.

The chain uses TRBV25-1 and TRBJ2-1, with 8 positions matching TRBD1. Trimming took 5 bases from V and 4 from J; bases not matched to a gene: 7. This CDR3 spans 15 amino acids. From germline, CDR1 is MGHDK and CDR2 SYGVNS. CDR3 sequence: CASSHPGQVYNEQFF. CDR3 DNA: TGTGCCAGCAGTCACCCGGGACAGGTTTACAATGAGCAGTTCTTC.

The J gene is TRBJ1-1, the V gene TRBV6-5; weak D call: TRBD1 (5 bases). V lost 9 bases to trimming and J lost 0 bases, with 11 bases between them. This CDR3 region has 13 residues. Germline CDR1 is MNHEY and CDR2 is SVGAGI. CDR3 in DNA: TGTGCCAGTCGGACACACATGAACACTGAAGCTTTCTTT. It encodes CASRTHMNTEAFF.

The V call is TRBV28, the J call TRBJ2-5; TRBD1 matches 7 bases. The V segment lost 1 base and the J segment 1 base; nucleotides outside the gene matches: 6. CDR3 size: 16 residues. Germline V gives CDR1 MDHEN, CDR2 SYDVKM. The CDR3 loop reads CASSLFRDRVQETQYF. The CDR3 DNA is TGTGCCAGCAGTTTATTCCGGGACAGAGTCCAAGAGACCCAGTACTTC.

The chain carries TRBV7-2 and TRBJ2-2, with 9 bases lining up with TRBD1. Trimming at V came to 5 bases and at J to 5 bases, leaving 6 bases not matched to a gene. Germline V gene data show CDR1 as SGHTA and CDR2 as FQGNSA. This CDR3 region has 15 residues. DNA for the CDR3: TGTGCCAGCAGCATACAGGGGGCGCTTACCGGGGAGCTGTTTTTT. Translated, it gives CASSIQGALTGELFF.

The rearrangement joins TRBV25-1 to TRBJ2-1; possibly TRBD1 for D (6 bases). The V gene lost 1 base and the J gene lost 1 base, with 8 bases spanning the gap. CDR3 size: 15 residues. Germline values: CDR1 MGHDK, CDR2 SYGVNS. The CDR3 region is CASSESRGSYNEQFF. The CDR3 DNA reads TGTGCCAGCAGTGAATCGAGGGGGTCCTACAATGAGCAGTTCTTC.

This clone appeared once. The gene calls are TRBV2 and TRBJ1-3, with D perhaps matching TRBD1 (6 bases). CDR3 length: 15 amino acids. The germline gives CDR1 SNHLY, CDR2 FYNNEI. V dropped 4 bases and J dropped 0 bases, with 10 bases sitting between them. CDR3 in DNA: TGTGCCAGCAGTGTAACGACAGGCTCTGGAAACACCATATATTTT. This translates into CASSVTTGSGNTIYF.

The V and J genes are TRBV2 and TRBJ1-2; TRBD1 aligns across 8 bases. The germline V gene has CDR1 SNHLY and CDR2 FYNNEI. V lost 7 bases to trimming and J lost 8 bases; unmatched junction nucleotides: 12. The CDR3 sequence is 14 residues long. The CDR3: CASNPGQGWLGYTF. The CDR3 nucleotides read TGTGCCAGCAACCCTGGACAGGGATGGTTGGGCTACACCTTC.

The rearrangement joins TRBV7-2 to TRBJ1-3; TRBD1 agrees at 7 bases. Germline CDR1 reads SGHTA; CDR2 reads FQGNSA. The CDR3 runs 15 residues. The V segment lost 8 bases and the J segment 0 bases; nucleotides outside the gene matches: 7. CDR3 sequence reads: CASSAPGGSGNTIYF. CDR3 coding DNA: TGTGCCAGCTCCGCTCCAGGGGGCTCTGGAAACACCATATATTTT.

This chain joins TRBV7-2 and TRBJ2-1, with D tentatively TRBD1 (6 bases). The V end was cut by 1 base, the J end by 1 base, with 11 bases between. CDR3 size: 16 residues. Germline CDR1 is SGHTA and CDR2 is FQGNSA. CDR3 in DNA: TGTGCCAGCAGCTTAGACAGGGTTGGGTCCTACAATGAGCAGTTCTTC. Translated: CASSLDRVGSYNEQFF.

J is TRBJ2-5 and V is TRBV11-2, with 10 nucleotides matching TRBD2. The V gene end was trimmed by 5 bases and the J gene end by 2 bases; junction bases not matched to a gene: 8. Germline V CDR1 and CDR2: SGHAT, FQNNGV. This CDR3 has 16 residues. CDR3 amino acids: CASSPSSGGSQETQYF. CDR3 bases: TGTGCCAGCAGCCCCTCTAGCGGGGGATCGCAAGAGACCCAGTACTTC. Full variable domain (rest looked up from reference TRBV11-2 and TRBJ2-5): EAGVAQSPRYKIIEKRQSVAFWCNPISGHATLYWYQQILGQGPKLLIQFQNNGVVDDSQLPKDRFSAERLKGVDSTLKIQPAKLEDSAVYLCASSPSSGGSQETQYFGPGTRLLVL.

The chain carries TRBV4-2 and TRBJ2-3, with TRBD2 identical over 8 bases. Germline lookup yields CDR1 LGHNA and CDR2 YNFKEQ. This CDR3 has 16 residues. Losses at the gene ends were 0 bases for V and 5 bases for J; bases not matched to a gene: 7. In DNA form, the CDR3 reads TGTGCCAGCAGCCAAGAAAACGGGGGGGCCGTAGATACGCAGTATTTT. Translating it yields CASSQENGGAVDTQYF.

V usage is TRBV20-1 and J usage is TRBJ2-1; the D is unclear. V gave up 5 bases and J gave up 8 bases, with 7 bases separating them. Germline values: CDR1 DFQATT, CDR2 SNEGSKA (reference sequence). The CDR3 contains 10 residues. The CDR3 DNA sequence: TGCAGTGCTGCTAACCATGAGCAGTTCTTC. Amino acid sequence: CSAANHEQFF.

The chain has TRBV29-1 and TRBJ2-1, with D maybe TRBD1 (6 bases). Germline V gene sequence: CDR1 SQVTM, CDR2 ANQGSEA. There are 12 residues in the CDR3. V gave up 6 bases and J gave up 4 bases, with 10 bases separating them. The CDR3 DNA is TGCAGCGTACAGGGTTTGTACAATGAGCAGTTCTTC. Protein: CSVQGLYNEQFF.

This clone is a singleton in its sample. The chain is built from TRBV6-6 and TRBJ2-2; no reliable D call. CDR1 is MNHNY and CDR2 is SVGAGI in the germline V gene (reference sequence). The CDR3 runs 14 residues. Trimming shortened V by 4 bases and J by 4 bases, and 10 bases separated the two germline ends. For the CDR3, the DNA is TGTGCCAGCAGTTTAATTCTAGTCACCGGGGAGCTGTTTTTT. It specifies CASSLILVTGELFF.

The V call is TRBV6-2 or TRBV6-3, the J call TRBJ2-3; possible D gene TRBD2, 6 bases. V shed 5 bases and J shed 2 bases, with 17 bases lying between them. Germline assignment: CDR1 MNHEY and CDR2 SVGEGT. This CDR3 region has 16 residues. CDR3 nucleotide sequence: TGTGCCAGCAGTAGACTAGGGGCGCAAGCCACAGATACGCAGTATTTT. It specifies CASSRLGAQATDTQYF.

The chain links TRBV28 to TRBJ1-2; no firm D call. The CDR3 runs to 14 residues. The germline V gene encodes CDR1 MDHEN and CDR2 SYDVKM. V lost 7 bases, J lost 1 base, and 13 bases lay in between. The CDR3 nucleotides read TGTGCCAGCAAGGAGGCCGGATTTAACTATGGCTACACCTTC. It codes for CASKEAGFNYGYTF.

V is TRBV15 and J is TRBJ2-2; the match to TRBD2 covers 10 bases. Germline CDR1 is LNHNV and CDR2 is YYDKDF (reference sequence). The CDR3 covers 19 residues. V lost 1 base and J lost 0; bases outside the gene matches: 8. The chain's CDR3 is CATSRVVAGGRSNTGELFF. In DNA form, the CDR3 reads TGTGCCACCAGCAGAGTGGTAGCGGGGGGCCGATCGAACACCGGGGAGCTGTTTTTT.

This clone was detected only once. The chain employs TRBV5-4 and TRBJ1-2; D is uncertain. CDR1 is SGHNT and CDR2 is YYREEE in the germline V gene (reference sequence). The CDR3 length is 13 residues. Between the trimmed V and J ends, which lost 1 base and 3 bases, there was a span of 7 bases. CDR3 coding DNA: TGTGCCAGCAGCTTGCCAGGTCACTATGGCTACACCTTC. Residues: CASSLPGHYGYTF.

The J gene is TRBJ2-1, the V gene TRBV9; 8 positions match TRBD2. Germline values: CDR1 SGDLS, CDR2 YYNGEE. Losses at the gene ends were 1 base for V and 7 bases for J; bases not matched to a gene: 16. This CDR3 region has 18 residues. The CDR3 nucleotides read TGTGCCAGCAGCGTACAACCTCTCGCGGGGGGCCTGGGGAATGAGCAGTTCTTC. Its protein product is CASSVQPLAGGLGNEQFF.

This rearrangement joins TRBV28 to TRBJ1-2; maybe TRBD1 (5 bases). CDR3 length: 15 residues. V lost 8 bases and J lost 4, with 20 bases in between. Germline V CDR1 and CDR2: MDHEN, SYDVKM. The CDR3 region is CASRAGGAESYGYTF. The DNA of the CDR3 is TGTGCCAGCCGAGCCGGTGGGGCGGAAAGCTATGGCTACACCTTC.

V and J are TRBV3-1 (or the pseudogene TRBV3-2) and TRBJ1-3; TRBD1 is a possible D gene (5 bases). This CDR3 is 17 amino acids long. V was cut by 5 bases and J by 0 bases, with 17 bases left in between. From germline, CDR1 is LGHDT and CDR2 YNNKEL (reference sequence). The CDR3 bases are TGTGCCAGCAGCAAGACCGCAACAGGTGCCTCTGGAAACACCATATATTTT. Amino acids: CASSKTATGASGNTIYF.